Each of the 26 T cell receptor beta chains below was sequenced from the same sample in a study of blood T cell repertoires in COVID-19. Only in-frame clones appear in the TCRdb table, and some are missing; sequencing was by immunoSEQ multiplex PCR. In the table there are more than 300,000 clones, approximately 90% of which are singletons. What was sequenced was PBMCs or T cells enriched from blood (not recorded which). These receptors were collected from a young woman who had recovered from COVID-19.

This rearrangement joins TRBV30 to TRBJ1-6; D is ambiguous. Germline V lookup: CDR1 GTSNPN, CDR2 SVGIG (reference sequence). CDR3 length equals 15 residues. The germline V and J ends were trimmed by 8 bases and 6 bases, with 20 bases remaining between them. The CDR3 here is CARRSATPSNSPLHF. The CDR3 DNA follows: TGTGCCCGACGTAGCGCTACCCCGTCTAATTCACCCCTCCACTTT.

This sequence joins TRBV29-1 and TRBJ1-2; 8 bases map to TRBD1. CDR3 length equals 12 residues. V dropped 6 bases and J dropped 6; count of bases not matched to a gene: 6. Germline V gene data show CDR1 as SQVTM and CDR2 as ANQGSEA. DNA for the CDR3: TGCAGCGTAATGACAGGGGTCGATGGCTACACCTTC. Translation gives CSVMTGVDGYTF. Drawing the rest from reference TRBV29-1 and TRBJ1-2, the complete variable domain is SAVISQKPSRDICQRGTSLTIQCQVDSQVTMMFWYRQQPGQSLTLIATANQGSEATYESGFVIDKFPISRPNLTFSTLTVSNMSPEDSSIYLCSVMTGVDGYTFGSGTRLTVV.

This chain uses TRBV9 with TRBJ2-2; TRBD1 matches at 11 bases. This CDR3 comprises 18 residues. The V gene's germline CDR1 is SGDLS and CDR2 YYNGEE. V shed 0 bases, J shed 0 bases, and the junction held 4 bases outside the gene matches. CDR3 sequence reads: CASSVVGQGVPNTGELFF. CDR3 coding DNA: TGTGCCAGCAGCGTAGTGGGACAGGGGGTGCCGAACACCGGGGAGCTGTTTTTT.

A single count supports this clone. The chain is built from TRBV4-1 and TRBJ2-7, with D tentatively TRBD2 (6 bases). The CDR3 contains 17 residues. Germline V lookup: CDR1 MGHRA, CDR2 YSYEKL. Trimming removed 0 bases from V and 1 base from J, with 16 bases in between. The CDR3 sequence: CASSQEMWDWGSYEQYF. DNA of the CDR3: TGCGCCAGCAGCCAAGAGATGTGGGACTGGGGATCCTACGAGCAGTACTTC.

This chain connects TRBV5-5 to TRBJ1-6, with TRBD1 matching 7 bases. Trimming at V came to 0 bases and at J to 5 bases, leaving 2 bases not matched to a gene. This CDR3 has 15 residues. Germline CDR1 and CDR2: SGHKS and YYEKEE (reference sequence). The CDR3 loop is CASSLAGTDNSPLHF. The DNA of the CDR3 is TGTGCCAGCAGCTTGGCGGGGACAGATAATTCACCCCTCCACTTT.

The rearrangement uses TRBV2 and TRBJ1-4, with unresolved D. The CDR3 is 12 amino acids. The germline V gene encodes CDR1 SNHLY and CDR2 FYNNEI. Between the trimmed V and J ends, which lost 7 bases and 0 bases, there was a span of 3 bases. CDR3 DNA sequence: TGTGCCAGCATAGCAACTAATGAAAAACTGTTTTTT. Its translation: CASIATNEKLFF.

The chain couples TRBV13 to TRBJ2-1, with a possible D match to TRBD2 (6 bases). The germline CDR1 and CDR2 sequences are PRHDT and FYEKMQ (reference sequence). This CDR3 has 18 residues. V lost 5 bases to trimming and J lost 7 bases, with 27 bases between them. CDR3 nucleotide sequence: TGTGCCAGCAGCCACGGGACGTGGGGACTTAGTCGGCTAAATGAGCAGTTCTTC. Translation: CASSHGTWGLSRLNEQFF.

V gene TRBV6-5 combines with J gene TRBJ2-7; 9 bases match TRBD1. Germline CDR1 and CDR2: MNHEY and SVGAGI. V shed 2 bases, J shed 1 base, and the junction held 6 bases outside the gene matches. The CDR3 spans 16 residues. The DNA of the CDR3 is TGTGCCAGCAGTTACGGGGACAGGGATGGATCCTACGAGCAGTACTTC. Translating it yields CASSYGDRDGSYEQYF.

The chain employs TRBV6-5 and TRBJ2-3; 9 nucleotides align to TRBD2. CDR1 and CDR2 from the germline V gene are MNHEY and SVGAGI. Trimming took 6 bases from V and 4 from J; bases not matched to a gene: 8. The CDR3 sequence is 15 residues long. The CDR3 DNA reads TGTGCCAGCAGCTTCGACCCTAGCGGGGCAGATACGCAGTATTTT. This sequence encodes CASSFDPSGADTQYF.

The chain couples TRBV29-1 to TRBJ2-1; 8 bases are shared with TRBD2. CDR1 and CDR2 (germline): SQVTM, ANQGSEA. This CDR3 is 13 amino acids long. Trimming at V came to 4 bases and at J to 6 bases, leaving 5 bases not matched to a gene. CDR3 in DNA: TGCAGCGTTGTGAGCGGGGGCCTCAATGAGCAGTTCTTC. Its translation is CSVVSGGLNEQFF.

The CDR3, as DNA: TGTGCCAGTAGTATCGGACAGGGGGCGGGTAGCAATCAGCCCCAGCATTTT. As protein: CASSIGQGAGSNQPQHF. The chain uses TRBV19 and TRBJ1-5; 11 bases are a match to TRBD1. The CDR3 covers 17 residues. Germline CDR1 and CDR2: LNHDA and SQIVND (reference sequence). The V gene end was trimmed by 3 bases and the J gene end by 0 bases; junction bases not matched to a gene: 4.

This sequence joins TRBV9 and TRBJ2-5, with TRBD2 matching over 9 bases. The length of the CDR3 is 15 residues. Germline V CDR1 and CDR2: SGDLS, YYNGEE. The J segment lost 3 bases and the V segment lost 7 bases, leaving 10 bases of the junction unmatched. The CDR3 here is CASGLEGGGEETQYF. As DNA, the CDR3 is TGTGCCAGCGGACTTGAGGGCGGGGGGGAAGAGACCCAGTACTTC. Full variable domain (remainder filled in from reference TRBV9 and TRBJ2-5): DSGVTQTPKHLITATGQRVTLRCSPRSGDLSVYWYQQSLDQGLQFLIQYYNGEERAKGNILERFSAQQFPDLHSELNLSSLELGDSALYFCASGLEGGGEETQYFGPGTRLLVL.

V gene TRBV11-2 combines with J gene TRBJ1-1; a possible D gene is TRBD1 (6 bases). V lost 0 bases to trimming and J lost 2 bases, with 10 bases between them. CDR1 is SGHAT, CDR2 FQNNGV, per germline. CDR3 size: 15 residues. As DNA, the CDR3 is TGTGCCAGCAGCTTAGAACGACAGGTAAACACTGAAGCTTTCTTT. The encoded protein is CASSLERQVNTEAFF.

The chain couples TRBV3-1 (or the pseudogene TRBV3-2) to TRBJ2-7; TRBD2 matches at 7 bases. V was clipped by 1 base and J by 3 bases; unmatched bases: 3. The CDR3 is 14 amino acids. Germline CDR1 and CDR2: LGHDT and YNNKEL (reference sequence). The CDR3 nucleotides read TGTGCCAGCAGCCAAGCGGGACTAAACTACGAGCAGTACTTC. Its translation: CASSQAGLNYEQYF.

This chain joins TRBV15 and TRBJ2-2; D perhaps matches TRBD1 (7 bases). Germline lookup yields CDR1 LNHNV and CDR2 YYDKDF (reference sequence). The V gene lost 8 bases and the J gene lost 1 base, with 11 bases spanning the gap. This CDR3 has 14 amino acids. CDR3 in amino acids: CATQGGLNTGELFF. The CDR3 DNA is TGTGCCACCCAGGGGGGTTTGAACACCGGGGAGCTGTTTTTT.

In this sample, this clone turned up a few times. The genes are TRBV6-5 and TRBJ2-2; tentatively, D is TRBD1 (6 bases). Germline V lookup: CDR1 MNHEY, CDR2 SVGAGI. CDR3 size: 12 residues. V lost 11 bases and J lost 3, with 10 bases in between. The CDR3 DNA follows: TGTGCCCACAGGGTGGACACCGGGGAGCTGTTTTTT. Protein: CAHRVDTGELFF.

A single count supports this clone. In DNA, the CDR3 is TGCGCCAGCAGCCCCGGGGACAGGGGTTCGGGTGAGCAGTTCTTC. This encodes CASSPGDRGSGEQFF. The chain joins TRBV5-1 to TRBJ2-1, with 10 bases identical to TRBD1. Unmatched junction bases numbered 10, after V lost 4 bases and J lost 9 bases. The CDR3 length is 15 residues. CDR1 is SGHRS and CDR2 is YFSETQ in the germline V gene. Combining the CDR3 with reference TRBV5-1 and TRBJ2-1 gives the whole variable domain KAGVTQTPRYLIKTRGQQVTLSCSPISGHRSVSWYQQTPGQGLQFLFEYFSETQRNKGNFPGRFSGRQFSNSRSEMNVSTLELGDSALYLCASSPGDRGSGEQFFGPGTRLTVL.

The rearrangement joins TRBV4-1 to TRBJ2-7, with unresolved D. V lost 0 bases and J lost 5, with 5 bases in between. Germline CDR1 is MGHRA and CDR2 is YSYEKL. The CDR3 has 12 residues. The CDR3 DNA is TGCGCCAGCAGCCAAGAACGGGACGAGCAGTACTTC. This translates into CASSQERDEQYF.

The V gene is TRBV7-9, the J gene TRBJ1-1, with TRBD1 as a possible D gene (5 bases). Trimming stripped 1 base from V and 6 bases from J, with 9 bases between. CDR3 length equals 13 residues. The V gene's germline CDR1 is SEHNR and CDR2 FQNEAQ (reference sequence). The CDR3 nucleotides read TGTGCCAGCAGCTTAGAGGGGTACGCTGAAGCTTTCTTT. Translation: CASSLEGYAEAFF.

This clone was detected once. The chain recombines TRBV2 with TRBJ1-3; the D is unclear. The germline CDR1 and CDR2 sequences are SNHLY and FYNNEI. The ends were cut back, 6 bases at V and 0 bases at J, with 9 bases in the middle. The CDR3 is made up of 14 amino acids. CDR3 loop: CASSVLISGNTIYF. The CDR3 coding sequence is TGTGCCAGCAGCGTCCTTATCTCTGGAAACACCATATATTTT.

This clone occurred once. The rearrangement joins TRBV29-1 to TRBJ1-1; 8 nucleotides agree with TRBD1. Germline CDR1 SQVTM, CDR2 ANQGSEA. Unmatched junction bases numbered 7, after V lost 4 bases and J lost 6 bases. CDR3 length equals 13 residues. The DNA for the CDR3 is TGCAGCGTTGTGATTCCAGGGGGCCCTGAAGCTTTCTTT. Its translation: CSVVIPGGPEAFF.

The V and J genes are TRBV4-3 and TRBJ2-3, with TRBD1 matching 10 bases. The germline V gene has CDR1 LGHNA and CDR2 YSLEER. There are 15 residues in the CDR3. V dropped 5 bases and J dropped 4; count of bases not matched to a gene: 6. The CDR3 protein is CASSSRDRGPDTQYF. The CDR3 DNA reads as TGCGCCAGCAGCTCGAGGGACAGGGGTCCAGATACGCAGTATTTT.

The V gene is TRBV6-5, the J gene TRBJ2-5; D call uncertain. The CDR3 runs to 14 residues. V dropped 7 bases and J dropped 4 bases, with 16 bases sitting between them. CDR1 MNHEY and CDR2 SVGAGI come from the germline V gene. CDR3 sequence reads: CASIAPIRGETQYF. The CDR3 coding sequence is TGTGCCAGCATAGCCCCGATTAGAGGAGAGACCCAGTACTTC.

In its sample, this clone was seen once. V and J are TRBV4-2 and TRBJ1-1; 8 positions agree with TRBD1. CDR3 length equals 16 residues. The V gene's germline CDR1 is LGHNA and CDR2 YNFKEQ. The V and J ends lost 0 bases and 1 base, in that order; junction bases with no gene match: 4. The CDR3 protein is CASSQDPGTGNTEAFF. CDR3 in DNA: TGTGCCAGCAGCCAAGATCCCGGGACAGGGAACACTGAAGCTTTCTTT.

The chain carries TRBV5-1 and TRBJ2-3; 13 bases match TRBD2. V was pared by 4 bases and J by 4 bases, with 6 bases of the junction left unmatched. The CDR3 has 16 amino acids. The V gene's germline CDR1 is SGHRS and CDR2 YFSETQ. CDR3 in amino acids: CASSRRLAGGADTQYF. In DNA form, the CDR3 reads TGCGCCAGCAGCCGCCGACTAGCGGGGGGTGCAGATACGCAGTATTTT.

The chain links TRBV5-5 to TRBJ2-5; 7 positions agree with TRBD1. The V segment lost 5 bases and the J segment 1 base; nucleotides outside the gene matches: 14. This CDR3 comprises 17 residues. The germline gives CDR1 SGHKS, CDR2 YYEKEE (reference sequence). The CDR3 reads CASSWTWTGLTQETQYF. The CDR3 DNA reads TGTGCCAGCAGTTGGACTTGGACAGGACTCACCCAAGAGACCCAGTACTTC. The whole variable domain, remainder taken from reference TRBV5-5 and TRBJ2-5, is DAGVTQSPTHLIKTRGQQVTLRCSPISGHKSVSWYQQVLGQGPQFIFQYYEKEERGRGNFPDRFSARQFPNYSSELNVNALLLGDSALYLCASSWTWTGLTQETQYFGPGTRLLVL.